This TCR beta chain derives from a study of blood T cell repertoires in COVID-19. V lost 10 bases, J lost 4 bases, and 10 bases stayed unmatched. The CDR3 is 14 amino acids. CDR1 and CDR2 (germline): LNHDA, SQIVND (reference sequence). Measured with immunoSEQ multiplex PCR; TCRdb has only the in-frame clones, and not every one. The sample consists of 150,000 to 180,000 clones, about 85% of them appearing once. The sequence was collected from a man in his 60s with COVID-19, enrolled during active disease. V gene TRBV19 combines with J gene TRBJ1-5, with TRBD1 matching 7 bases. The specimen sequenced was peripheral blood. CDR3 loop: CATDRQGVNQPQHF. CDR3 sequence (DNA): TGTGCCACCGACCGACAGGGTGTGAATCAGCCCCAGCATTTT.